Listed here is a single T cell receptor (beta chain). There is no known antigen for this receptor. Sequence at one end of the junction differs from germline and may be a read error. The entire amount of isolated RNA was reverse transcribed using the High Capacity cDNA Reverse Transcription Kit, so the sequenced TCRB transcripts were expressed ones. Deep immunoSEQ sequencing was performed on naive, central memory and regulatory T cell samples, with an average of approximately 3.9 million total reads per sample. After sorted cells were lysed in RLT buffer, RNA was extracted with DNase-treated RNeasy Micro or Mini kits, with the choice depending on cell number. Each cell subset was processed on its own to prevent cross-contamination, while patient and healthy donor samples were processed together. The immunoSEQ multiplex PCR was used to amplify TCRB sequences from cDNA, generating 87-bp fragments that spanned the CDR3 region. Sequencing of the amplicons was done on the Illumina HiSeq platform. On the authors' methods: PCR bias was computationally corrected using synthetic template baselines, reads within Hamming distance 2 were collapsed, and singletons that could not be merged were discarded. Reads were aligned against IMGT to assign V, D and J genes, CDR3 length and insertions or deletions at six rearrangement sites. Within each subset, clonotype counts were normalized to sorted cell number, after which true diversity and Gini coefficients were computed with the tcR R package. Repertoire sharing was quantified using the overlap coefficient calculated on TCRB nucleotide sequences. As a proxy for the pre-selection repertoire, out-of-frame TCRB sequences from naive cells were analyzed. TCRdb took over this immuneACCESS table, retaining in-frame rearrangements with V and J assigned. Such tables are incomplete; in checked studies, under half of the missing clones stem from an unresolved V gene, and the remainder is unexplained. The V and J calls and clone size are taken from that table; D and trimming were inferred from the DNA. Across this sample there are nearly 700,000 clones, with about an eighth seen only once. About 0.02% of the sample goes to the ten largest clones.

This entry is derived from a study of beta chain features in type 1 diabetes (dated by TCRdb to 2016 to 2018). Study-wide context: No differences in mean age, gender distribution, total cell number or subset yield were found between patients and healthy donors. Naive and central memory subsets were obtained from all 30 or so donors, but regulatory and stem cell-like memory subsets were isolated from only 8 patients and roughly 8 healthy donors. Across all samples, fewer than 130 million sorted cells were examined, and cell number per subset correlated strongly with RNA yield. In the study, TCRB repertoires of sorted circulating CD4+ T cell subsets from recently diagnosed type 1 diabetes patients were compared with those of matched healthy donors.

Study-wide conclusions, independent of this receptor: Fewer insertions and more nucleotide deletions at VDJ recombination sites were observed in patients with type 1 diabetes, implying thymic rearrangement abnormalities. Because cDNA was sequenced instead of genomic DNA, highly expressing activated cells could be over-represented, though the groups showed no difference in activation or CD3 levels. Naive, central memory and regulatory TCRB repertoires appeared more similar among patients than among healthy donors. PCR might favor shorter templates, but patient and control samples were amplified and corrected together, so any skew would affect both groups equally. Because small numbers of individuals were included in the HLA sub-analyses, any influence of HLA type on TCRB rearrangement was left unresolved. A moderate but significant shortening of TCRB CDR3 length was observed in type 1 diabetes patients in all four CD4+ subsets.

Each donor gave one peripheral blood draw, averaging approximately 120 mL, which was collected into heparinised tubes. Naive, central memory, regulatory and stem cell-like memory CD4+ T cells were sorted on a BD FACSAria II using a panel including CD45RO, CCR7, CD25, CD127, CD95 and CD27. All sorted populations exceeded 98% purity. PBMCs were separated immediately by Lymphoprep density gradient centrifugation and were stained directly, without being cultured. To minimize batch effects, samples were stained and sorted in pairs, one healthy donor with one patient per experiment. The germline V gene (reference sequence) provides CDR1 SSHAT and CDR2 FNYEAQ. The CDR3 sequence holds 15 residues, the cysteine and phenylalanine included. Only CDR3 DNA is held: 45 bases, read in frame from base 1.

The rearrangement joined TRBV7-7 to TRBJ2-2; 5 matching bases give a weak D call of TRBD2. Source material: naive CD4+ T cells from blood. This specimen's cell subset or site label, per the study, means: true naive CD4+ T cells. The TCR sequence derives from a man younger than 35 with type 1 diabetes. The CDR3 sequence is CASSLRGPNTGELFF. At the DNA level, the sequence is TGTGCTAGCAGTTTAAGAGGGCCGAACACCGGGGAGCTGTTTTTT.